The 5 T cell receptor beta chains below all came from one sample that was sequenced in a study of T cell changes during pregnancy in multiple sclerosis (dated by TCRdb to about 2019). Receptor libraries were prepared by the immunoSEQ multiplex PCR assay. TCRdb limited this immuneACCESS table to in-frame rearrangements with V and J called. A share of clones is missing; checked studies link under half to unresolved V genes, and the rest is unexplained. In this sample the table shows 99,000 or so clones, roughly 92% of which occur a single time. The ten largest clones take up roughly 0.99% of the sample. Sequencing used peripheral blood, obtained after pregnancy. The receptors here all came from a female donor with multiple sclerosis, enrolled in a pregnancy study.

The CDR3: CASSLGREGGVEQYF. The CDR3 DNA reads TGTGCCAGCAGCTTAGGTCGGGAGGGTGGGGTCGAGCAGTACTTC. The rearrangement uses TRBV7-9 and TRBJ2-7; the match to TRBD2 covers 8 bases. V shed 1 base, J shed 6 bases, and the junction held 8 bases outside the gene matches. There are 15 residues in the CDR3. From germline, CDR1 is SEHNR and CDR2 FQNEAQ (reference sequence).

The chain combines TRBV23-1 with TRBJ2-5; 9 nucleotides line up with TRBD1. TRBV23-1 is classed as an ORF, of uncertain function. V trimming: 6 bases; J trimming: 2 bases; junction bases outside the gene matches: 4. This CDR3 has 14 amino acids. This CDR3 is CASRPDRGQETQYF. CDR3 nucleotides: TGCGCCAGCAGGCCGGACAGGGGACAAGAGACCCAGTACTTC.

The V call is TRBV5-1, the J call TRBJ1-1; D remains ambiguous. Trimming shortened V by 6 bases and J by 5 bases, and 17 bases separated the two germline ends. This CDR3 has 14 residues. The germline CDR1 and CDR2 sequences are SGHRS and YFSETQ. The CDR3 bases are TGCGCCAGCATGATAGGATTTGGAGGGACTGAAGCTTTCTTT. Translating it yields CASMIGFGGTEAFF.

The chain employs TRBV4-1 and TRBJ2-7; 8 bases match TRBD2. The CDR3 consists of 15 residues. CDR1 is MGHRA, CDR2 YSYEKL, per germline. Trimming cost V 0 bases and J 0 bases; bases outside gene matches: 1. The CDR3 region is CASSQDSGASYEQYF. In DNA, the CDR3 is TGCGCCAGCAGCCAAGATAGCGGGGCCTCCTACGAGCAGTACTTC.

This rearrangement joins TRBV7-6 to TRBJ2-1, with 9 nucleotides matching TRBD2. V gave up 1 base and J gave up 4 bases; unmatched junction bases: 8. The germline gives CDR1 SGHVS, CDR2 FNYEAQ. This CDR3 is 17 amino acids long. In DNA, the CDR3 is TGTGCCAGCAGCTTAGTAGCGGGAGTTTTGGGATACAATGAGCAGTTCTTC. As protein: CASSLVAGVLGYNEQFF.